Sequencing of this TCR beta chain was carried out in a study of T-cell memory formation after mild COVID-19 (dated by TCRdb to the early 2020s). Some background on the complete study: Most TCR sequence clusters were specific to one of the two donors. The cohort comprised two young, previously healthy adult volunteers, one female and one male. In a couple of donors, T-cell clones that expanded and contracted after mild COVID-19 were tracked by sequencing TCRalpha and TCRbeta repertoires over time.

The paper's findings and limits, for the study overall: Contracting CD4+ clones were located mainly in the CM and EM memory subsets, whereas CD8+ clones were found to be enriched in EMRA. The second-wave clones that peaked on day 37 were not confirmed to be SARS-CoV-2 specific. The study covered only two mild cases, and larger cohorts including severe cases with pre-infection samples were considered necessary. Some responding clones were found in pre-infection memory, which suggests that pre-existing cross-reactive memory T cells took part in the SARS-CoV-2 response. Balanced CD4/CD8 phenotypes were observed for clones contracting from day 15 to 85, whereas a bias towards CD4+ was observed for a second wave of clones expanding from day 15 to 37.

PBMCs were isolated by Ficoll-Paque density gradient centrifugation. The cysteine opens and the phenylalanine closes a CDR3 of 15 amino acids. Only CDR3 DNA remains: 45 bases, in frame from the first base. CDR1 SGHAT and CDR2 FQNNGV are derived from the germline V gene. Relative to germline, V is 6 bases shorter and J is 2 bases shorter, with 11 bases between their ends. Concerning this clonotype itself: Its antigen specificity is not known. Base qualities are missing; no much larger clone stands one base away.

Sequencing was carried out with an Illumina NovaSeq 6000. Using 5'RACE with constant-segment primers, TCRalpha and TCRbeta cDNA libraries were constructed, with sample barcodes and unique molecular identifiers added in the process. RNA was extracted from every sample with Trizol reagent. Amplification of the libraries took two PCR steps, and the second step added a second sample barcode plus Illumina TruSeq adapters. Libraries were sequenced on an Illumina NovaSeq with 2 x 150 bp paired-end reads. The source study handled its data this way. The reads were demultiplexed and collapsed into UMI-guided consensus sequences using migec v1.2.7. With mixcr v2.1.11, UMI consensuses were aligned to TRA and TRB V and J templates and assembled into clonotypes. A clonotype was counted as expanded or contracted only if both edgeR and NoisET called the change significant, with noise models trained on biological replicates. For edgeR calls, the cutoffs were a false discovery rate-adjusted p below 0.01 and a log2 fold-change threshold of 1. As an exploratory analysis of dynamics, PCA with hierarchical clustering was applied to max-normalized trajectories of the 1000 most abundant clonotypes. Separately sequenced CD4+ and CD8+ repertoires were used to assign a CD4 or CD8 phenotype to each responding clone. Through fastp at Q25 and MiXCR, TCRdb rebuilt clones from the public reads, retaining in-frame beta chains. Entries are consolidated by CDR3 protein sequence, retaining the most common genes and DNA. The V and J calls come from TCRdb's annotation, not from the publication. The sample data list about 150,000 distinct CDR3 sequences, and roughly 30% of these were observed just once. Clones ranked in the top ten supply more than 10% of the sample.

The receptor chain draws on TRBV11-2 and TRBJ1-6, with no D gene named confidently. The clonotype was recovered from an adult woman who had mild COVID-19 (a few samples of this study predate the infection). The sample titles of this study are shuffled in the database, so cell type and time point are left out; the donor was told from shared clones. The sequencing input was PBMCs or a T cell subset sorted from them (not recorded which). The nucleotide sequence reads TGTGCCAGCAGTCAGACACTCACCTATAATTCACCCCTCCACTTT. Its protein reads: CASSQTLTYNSPLHF. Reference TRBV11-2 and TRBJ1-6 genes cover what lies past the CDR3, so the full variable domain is EAGVAQSPRYKIIEKRQSVAFWCNPISGHATLYWYQQILGQGPKLLIQFQNNGVVDDSQLPKDRFSAERLKGVDSTLKIQPAKLEDSAVYLCASSQTLTYNSPLHFGNGTRLTVT.